The rows below give T cell receptor beta chains drawn from one sample of a study of blood T cell repertoires in COVID-19. Assay used: immunoSEQ multiplex PCR; TCRdb lists only in-frame clones, some missing. This table has 50,000 to 70,000 clones, more than 75% appearing once. Sample: peripheral blood. Receptors were obtained from a man in his sixties with active or convalescent COVID-19. Both conserved end residues are part of each CDR3. A D gene is named only where the DNA matches it firmly. Only part of the rows carry a size: once, few, many, or a class if the clone is expanded.

D gene	V gene	clone size	J gene	CDR3 protein	CDR3 DNA
TRBD2	TRBV7-8	.	TRBJ2-1	CASSLIGGGTYNEQFF	TGTGCCAGCAGCTTAATCGGCGGGGGTACCTACAATGAGCAGTTCTTC
.	TRBV7-2	.	TRBJ2-1	CASSPSGSTYSEQFF	TGTGCCAGCAGCCCCTCCGGGAGCACCTACAGTGAGCAGTTCTTC
TRBD1	TRBV7-9	.	TRBJ1-2	CASITQAGGYGGYTF	TGTGCCAGCATCACCCAGGCAGGGGGATATGGTGGCTACACCTTC
TRBD1	TRBV5-1	.	TRBJ1-4	CASSPGDRVGEKLFF	TGCGCCAGCAGCCCTGGGGACAGGGTGGGTGAAAAACTGTTTTTT
.	TRBV7-9	.	TRBJ1-5	CAGGYSNSNQPQHF	TGTGCCGGGGGGTACAGTAATAGCAATCAGCCCCAGCATTTT
.	TRBV5-1	.	TRBJ2-6	CASATGDGANVLTF	TGCGCCAGCGCTACGGGAGATGGGGCCAACGTCCTGACTTTC
TRBD2	TRBV3-1/TRBV3-2	.	TRBJ2-7	CASSQVKAGGPGEQYF	TGTGCCAGCAGCCAAGTGAAAGCGGGAGGGCCCGGCGAGCAGTACTTC
TRBD1	TRBV19	.	TRBJ2-7	CASTNTGTGFYEQYF	TGTGCCAGTACGAATACCGGGACAGGTTTTTACGAGCAGTACTTC
.	TRBV5-1	.	TRBJ2-6	CASSLAGFSGANVLTF	TGCGCCAGCAGCTTGGCAGGCTTCTCTGGGGCCAACGTCCTGACTTTC
TRBD2	TRBV6-5	.	TRBJ2-1	CASSTGGPYNEQFF	TGTGCCAGCAGTACGGGAGGGCCGTATAATGAGCAGTTCTTC
TRBD2	TRBV5-1	once	TRBJ2-5	CASSSGRAVDKETQYF	TGCGCCAGCAGCAGCGGGAGGGCCGTGGATAAAGAGACCCAGTACTTC
TRBD1	TRBV10-1	.	TRBJ1-3	CATSGTAGNTIYF	TGCGCCACCTCCGGGACAGCTGGAAACACCATATATTTT
TRBD1	TRBV18	.	TRBJ2-7	CASSQQTGGSYEQYF	TGTGCCAGCTCACAACAGACAGGGGGGTCCTACGAGCAGTACTTC
.	TRBV20-1	.	TRBJ2-2	CSAQRSGELFF	TGCAGTGCTCAGCGATCCGGGGAGCTGTTTTTT
TRBD1	TRBV11-2	.	TRBJ2-3	CASSITGGNTDTQYF	TGTGCCAGCAGCATCACAGGGGGCAACACAGATACGCAGTATTTT
.	TRBV5-1	.	TRBJ2-7	CASSLDTYEQYF	TGCGCCAGCAGCCTGGACACCTACGAGCAGTACTTC
.	TRBV9	few	TRBJ1-3	CASSVGPGGPTGNTIYF	TGTGCCAGCAGCGTTGGGCCGGGAGGCCCCACTGGAAACACCATATATTTT
TRBD1	TRBV4-1	.	TRBJ2-7	CASSSRGGKLGTGGPYEQYF	TGCGCCAGCAGCTCCCGAGGTGGAAAGCTGGGGACAGGGGGCCCCTACGAGCAGTACTTC
.	TRBV6-5	once	TRBJ1-5	CASSYRRDNQPQHF	TGTGCCAGCAGTTATCGCAGGGACAATCAGCCCCAGCATTTT
TRBD1	TRBV29-1	.	TRBJ2-7	CSVGDRTYEQYF	TGCAGCGTTGGGGACAGGACCTACGAGCAGTACTTC
TRBD2	TRBV6-5	.	TRBJ2-2	CASRLAGASGELFF	TGTGCCAGCAGACTAGCGGGGGCCTCCGGGGAGCTGTTTTTT
TRBD1	TRBV6-6	.	TRBJ1-5	CASGTGGGQPQHF	TGTGCCAGCGGAACAGGGGGCGGTCAGCCCCAGCATTTT
TRBD2	TRBV7-2	.	TRBJ2-5	CASSLAGVGGQETQYF	TGTGCCAGCAGCTTAGCTGGGGTGGGGGGGCAAGAGACCCAGTACTTC
TRBD2	TRBV16	few	TRBJ2-7	CASSQSGGSYEQYF	TGTGCCAGCAGCCAAAGCGGGGGATCCTACGAGCAGTACTTC
TRBD2	TRBV7-2	.	TRBJ2-3	CASSLGLAGTYTQYF	TGTGCCAGCAGCTTAGGACTAGCGGGGACTTATACGCAGTATTTT
.	TRBV4-3	once	TRBJ2-2	CASRVGGIGTGELFF	TGCGCCAGCAGAGTTGGCGGTATAGGCACCGGGGAGCTGTTTTTT
.	TRBV19	once	TRBJ2-2	CASSMRTGNTGELFF	TGTGCCAGTAGTATGAGGACGGGAAACACCGGGGAGCTGTTTTTT
TRBD1	TRBV19	.	TRBJ1-5	CASSMNRGGNQPQHF	TGTGCCAGTAGTATGAACAGGGGTGGGAATCAGCCCCAGCATTTT
.	TRBV27	.	TRBJ1-2	CASSNNNEGYGYTF	TGTGCCAGCAGCAACAACAATGAGGGCTATGGCTACACCTTC
TRBD2	TRBV5-4	.	TRBJ2-7	CASSSSGGASYEQYF	TGTGCCAGCAGTAGTAGCGGGGGAGCTAGCTACGAGCAGTACTTC
.	TRBV18	.	TRBJ2-4	CASSPYGVYPLNF	TGTGCCAGCTCACCGTACGGGGTCTACCCTCTAAACTTC
TRBD2	TRBV30	.	TRBJ2-1	CAWSGTSGYNEQFF	TGTGCCTGGAGTGGGACTAGCGGTTACAATGAGCAGTTCTTC
TRBD1	TRBV30	.	TRBJ1-1	CAWDGTGNTEAFF	TGTGCCTGGGATGGGACAGGGAACACTGAAGCTTTCTTT
TRBD2	TRBV2	.	TRBJ2-1	CASRPTSGSRGEQFF	TGTGCCAGCAGACCGACTAGCGGGAGTAGGGGTGAGCAGTTCTTC
TRBD1	TRBV19	.	TRBJ1-6	CASSIAGTTGWNSPLHF	TGTGCCAGTAGTATAGCCGGGACGACAGGGTGGAATTCACCCCTCCACTTT
.	TRBV5-1	.	TRBJ1-6	CASSPQGADSPLHF	TGCGCCAGCAGCCCACAGGGAGCGGATTCACCCCTCCACTTT
TRBD1	TRBV15	few	TRBJ1-3	CATSGDSVGNTIYF	TGTGCCACCAGCGGGGACAGCGTAGGAAACACCATATATTTT
TRBD1	TRBV30	.	TRBJ1-1	CAWSADRGTLETEAFF	TGTGCCTGGAGTGCGGACAGGGGCACCTTAGAGACTGAAGCTTTCTTT
TRBD1	TRBV18	once	TRBJ1-5	CASSPPGTGGAYSNQPQHF	TGTGCCAGCTCACCACCGGGGACAGGGGGAGCATATAGCAATCAGCCCCAGCATTTT
.	TRBV9	.	TRBJ1-5	CASAEGPAGQPQHF	TGTGCCAGCGCGGAAGGACCGGCGGGGCAGCCCCAGCATTTT
.	TRBV10-3	.	TRBJ1-6	CAISDLQGAIAPLHF	TGTGCCATCAGTGACCTACAGGGAGCGATTGCACCCCTCCACTTT
TRBD1	TRBV4-1	.	TRBJ2-7	CASSRPGGRFEQYF	TGCGCCAGCAGCCGACCAGGGGGAAGGTTCGAGCAGTACTTC
TRBD1	TRBV19	.	TRBJ2-3	CASSDRDSADTQYF	TGTGCCAGTAGCGACAGGGATAGTGCAGATACGCAGTATTTT
TRBD1	TRBV7-3	.	TRBJ1-2	CASSPQGGNGYTF	TGTGCCAGCAGCCCACAGGGGGGCAATGGCTACACCTTC
.	TRBV20-1	.	TRBJ1-1	CSAAVDTEAFF	TGCAGTGCCGCCGTAGACACTGAAGCTTTCTTT
.	TRBV19	.	TRBJ2-7	CASSINYREGPRNRYEQYF	TGTGCCAGTAGTATAAACTACAGGGAAGGGCCAAGGAATCGCTACGAGCAGTACTTC
.	TRBV6-5	.	TRBJ1-1	CASSYRDFDTEAFF	TGTGCCAGCAGTTACCGGGACTTCGACACTGAAGCTTTCTTT
.	TRBV7-2	once	TRBJ2-4	CASSFGGGSIAKNIQYF	TGTGCCAGCAGCTTTGGAGGAGGGAGTATAGCCAAAAACATTCAGTACTTC
.	TRBV11-2	.	TRBJ2-3	CASSPLSHRVVDTQYF	TGTGCCAGCAGCCCGCTATCCCACAGGGTTGTAGATACGCAGTATTTT
TRBD1	TRBV24-1	.	TRBJ2-5	CATSEGTGGIETQYF	TGTGCCACCAGTGAAGGGACAGGGGGCATTGAGACCCAGTACTTC
TRBD2	TRBV9	.	TRBJ2-1	CASSAQLAGGRDEQFF	TGTGCCAGCAGCGCCCAACTAGCGGGGGGCCGAGATGAGCAGTTCTTC
.	TRBV28	.	TRBJ1-3	CASSFSDRAGGNTIYF	TGTGCCAGCAGTTTTTCGGACAGAGCAGGTGGAAACACCATATATTTT
.	TRBV29-1	.	TRBJ2-1	CSVERGRAFNEQFF	TGCAGCGTTGAAAGGGGAAGGGCCTTCAATGAGCAGTTCTTC
.	TRBV12-2	.	TRBJ2-1	CASRLGTGPDLYYNEQFF	TGTGCAAGTCGCTTAGGGACAGGCCCCGACCTTTACTACAATGAGCAGTTCTTC
TRBD1	TRBV10-3	.	TRBJ1-2	CAISEGGRGYTF	TGTGCCATCAGTGAAGGGGGCCGAGGCTACACCTTC
TRBD1	TRBV5-1	.	TRBJ1-2	CASSRGQGNYGYTF	TGCGCCAGCAGCAGGGGACAGGGGAACTATGGCTACACCTTC
TRBD2	TRBV19	once	TRBJ2-1	CASRAGTSGTNEQFF	TGTGCCAGTAGGGCTGGGACTAGCGGGACCAATGAGCAGTTCTTC
.	TRBV5-1	once	TRBJ2-1	CASRKNSVGGEQFF	TGCGCCAGCAGGAAGAACTCCGTGGGGGGTGAGCAGTTCTTC
TRBD1	TRBV2	.	TRBJ2-1	CASSGRPGQGVGNEQFF	TGTGCCAGCAGTGGACGGCCGGGACAGGGTGTCGGCAATGAGCAGTTCTTC
.	TRBV5-6	.	TRBJ1-5	CASSLRGSSNQPQHF	TGTGCCAGCAGCTTGAGAGGATCTAGCAATCAGCCCCAGCATTTT